This T cell receptor (beta chain) came from a study of blood T cell repertoires in COVID-19. Across the whole study: The United States, Italy and Spain were the sources of the acute and convalescent COVID-19 samples. From T cells, B-cell-depleted T cells, or PBMCs came the material, which was cDNA or gDNA.

Here immunoSEQ multiplex PCR was the method, and the copy in TCRdb shows in-frame clones only, minus some. The sample carries about 320,000 clones, around nine tenths recorded once. Trimming pared 5 bases from V and 1 base from J, leaving 17 bases between. The germline CDR1 and CDR2 sequences are MNHEY and SVGEGT. The CDR3 runs to 16 residues. This clone has only a few counts. The chain couples TRBV6-2 or TRBV6-3 to TRBJ1-2; the D gene is possibly TRBD1 (6 bases). The sequenced material came from peripheral blood. This receptor was identified in a woman between 25 and 40 years old with COVID-19, enrolled during active disease. The CDR3 DNA reads TGTGCCAGCAGTGAGTTAGACAGGCGGCTTAACTATGGCTACACCTTC. Residues: CASSELDRRLNYGYTF.